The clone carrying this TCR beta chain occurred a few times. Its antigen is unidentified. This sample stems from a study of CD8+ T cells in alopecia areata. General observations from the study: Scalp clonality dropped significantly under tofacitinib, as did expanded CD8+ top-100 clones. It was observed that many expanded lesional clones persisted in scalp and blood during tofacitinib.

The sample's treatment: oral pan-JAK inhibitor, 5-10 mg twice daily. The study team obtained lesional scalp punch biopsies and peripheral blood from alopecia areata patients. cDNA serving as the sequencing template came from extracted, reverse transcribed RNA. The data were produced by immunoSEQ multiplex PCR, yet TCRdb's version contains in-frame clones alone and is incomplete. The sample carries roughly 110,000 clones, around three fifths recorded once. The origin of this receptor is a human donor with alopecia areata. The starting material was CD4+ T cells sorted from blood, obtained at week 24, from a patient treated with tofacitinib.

CDR3 region: CASSFGSGQPYGYTF. The CDR3 bases are TGTGCCAGCAGCTTTGGTTCGGGACAGCCCTATGGCTACACCTTC. The V and J genes are TRBV7-2 and TRBJ1-2, with TRBD1 matching 7 bases. Germline V gives CDR1 SGHTA, CDR2 FQGNSA. V lost 3 bases, J lost 4 bases, and 8 bases stayed unmatched. CDR3 size: 15 residues. Looking up the rest from reference TRBV7-2 and TRBJ1-2 gives the full variable domain: GAGVSQSPSNKVTEKGKDVELRCDPISGHTALYWYRQSLGQGLEFLIYFQGNSAPDKSGLPSDRFSAERTGGSVSTLTIQRTQQEDSAVYLCASSFGSGQPYGYTFGSGTRLTVV.